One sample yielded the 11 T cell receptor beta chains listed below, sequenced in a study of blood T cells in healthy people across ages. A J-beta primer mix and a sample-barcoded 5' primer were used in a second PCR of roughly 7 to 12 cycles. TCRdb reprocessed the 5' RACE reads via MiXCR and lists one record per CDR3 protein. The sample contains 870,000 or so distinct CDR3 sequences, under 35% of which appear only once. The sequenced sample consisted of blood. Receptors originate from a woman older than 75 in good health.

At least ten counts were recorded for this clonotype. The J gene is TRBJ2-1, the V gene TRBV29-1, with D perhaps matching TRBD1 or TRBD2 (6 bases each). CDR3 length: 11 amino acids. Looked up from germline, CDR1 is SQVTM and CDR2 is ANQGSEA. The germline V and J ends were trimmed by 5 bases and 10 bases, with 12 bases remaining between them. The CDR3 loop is CSVNGGGEQFF. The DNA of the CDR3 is TGCAGCGTTAATGGAGGGGGAGAGCAGTTCTTC.

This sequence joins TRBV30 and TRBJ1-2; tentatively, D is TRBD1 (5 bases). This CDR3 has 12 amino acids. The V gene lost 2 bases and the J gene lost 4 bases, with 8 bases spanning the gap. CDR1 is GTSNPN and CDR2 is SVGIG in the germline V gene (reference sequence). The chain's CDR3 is CAWSRGPYGYTF. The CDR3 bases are TGTGCCTGGAGTAGGGGCCCCTATGGCTACACCTTC.

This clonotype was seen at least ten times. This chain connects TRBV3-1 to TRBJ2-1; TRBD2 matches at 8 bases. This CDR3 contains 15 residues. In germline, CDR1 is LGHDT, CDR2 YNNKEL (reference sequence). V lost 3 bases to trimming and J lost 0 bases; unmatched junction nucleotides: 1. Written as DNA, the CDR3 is TGTGCCAGCAGCCATGGGACTAGCTCCTACAATGAGCAGTTCTTC. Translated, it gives CASSHGTSSYNEQFF.

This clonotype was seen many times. For the CDR3, the DNA is TGCAGTGCTAAAGAAGCGCTCTCCTACAATGAGCAGTTCTTC. Protein sequence: CSAKEALSYNEQFF. V usage is TRBV20-1 and J usage is TRBJ2-1; D ambiguous. The CDR3 contains 14 residues. In germline, CDR1 is DFQATT, CDR2 SNEGSKA (reference sequence). The V end lost 4 bases, the J end lost 0 bases, and 10 bases lay between the germline ends.

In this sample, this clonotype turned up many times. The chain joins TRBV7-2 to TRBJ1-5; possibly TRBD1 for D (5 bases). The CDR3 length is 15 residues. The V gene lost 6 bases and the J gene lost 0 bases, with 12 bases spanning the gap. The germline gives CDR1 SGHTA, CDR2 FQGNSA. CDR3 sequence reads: CASSLGGTSNQPQHF. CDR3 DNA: TGTGCCAGCAGTTTGGGGGGTACTAGCAATCAGCCCCAGCATTTT.

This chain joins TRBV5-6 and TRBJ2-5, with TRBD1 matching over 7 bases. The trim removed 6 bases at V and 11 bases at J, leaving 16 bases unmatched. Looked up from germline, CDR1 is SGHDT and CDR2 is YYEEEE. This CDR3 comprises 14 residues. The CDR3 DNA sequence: TGTGCCAGCATATATAGGGACAGACACAATGAGCAGTACTTC. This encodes CASIYRDRHNEQYF.

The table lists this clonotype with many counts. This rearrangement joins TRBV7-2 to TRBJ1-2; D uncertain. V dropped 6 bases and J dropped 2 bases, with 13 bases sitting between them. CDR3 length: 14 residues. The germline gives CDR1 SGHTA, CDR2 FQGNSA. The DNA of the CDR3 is TGTGCCAGCAGGGGCTTAGCCGAGAACTATGGCTACACCTTC. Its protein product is CASRGLAENYGYTF.

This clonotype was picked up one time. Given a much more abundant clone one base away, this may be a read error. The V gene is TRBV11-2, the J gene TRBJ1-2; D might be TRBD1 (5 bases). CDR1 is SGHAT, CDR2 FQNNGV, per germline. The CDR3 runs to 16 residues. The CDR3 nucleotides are TGTGCCAGCAGCTCCTCAACTAACCCAGGGTATTCGGGCTGCACCTTC. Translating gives CASSSSTNPGYSGCTF.

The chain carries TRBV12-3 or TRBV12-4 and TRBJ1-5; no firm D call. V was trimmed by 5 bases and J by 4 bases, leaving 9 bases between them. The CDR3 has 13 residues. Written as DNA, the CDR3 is TGTGCCAGCAGTCGAGACTGGAATCAGCCCCAGCATTTT. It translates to CASSRDWNQPQHF.

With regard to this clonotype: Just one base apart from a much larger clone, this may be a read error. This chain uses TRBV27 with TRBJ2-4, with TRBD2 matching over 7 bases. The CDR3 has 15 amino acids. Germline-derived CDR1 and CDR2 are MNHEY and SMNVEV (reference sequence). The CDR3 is CDSSLKSGGKNIQYF. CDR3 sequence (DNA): TGTGACAGCAGTTTAAAATCGGGGGGCAAAAACATTCAGTACTTC.

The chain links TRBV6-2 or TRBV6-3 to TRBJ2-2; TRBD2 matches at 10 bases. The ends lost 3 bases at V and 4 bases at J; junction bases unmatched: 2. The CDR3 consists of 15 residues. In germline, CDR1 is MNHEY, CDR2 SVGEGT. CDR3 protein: CASSYSGGTTGELFF. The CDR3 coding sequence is TGTGCCAGCAGTTATAGCGGGGGGACCACCGGGGAGCTGTTTTTT.